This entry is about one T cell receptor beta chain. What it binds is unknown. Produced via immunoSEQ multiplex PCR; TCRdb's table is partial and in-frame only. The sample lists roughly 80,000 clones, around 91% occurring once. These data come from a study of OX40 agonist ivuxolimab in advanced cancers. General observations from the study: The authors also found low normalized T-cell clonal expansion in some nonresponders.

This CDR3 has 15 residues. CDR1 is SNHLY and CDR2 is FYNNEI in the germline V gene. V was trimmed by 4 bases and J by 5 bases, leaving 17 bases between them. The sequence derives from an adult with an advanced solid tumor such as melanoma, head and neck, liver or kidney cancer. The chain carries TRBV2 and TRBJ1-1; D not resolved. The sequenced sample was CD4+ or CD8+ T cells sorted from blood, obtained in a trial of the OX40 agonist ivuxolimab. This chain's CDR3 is CASSGPASGLTEAFF. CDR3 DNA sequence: TGTGCCAGCAGTGGCCCCGCGTCGGGATTGACTGAAGCTTTCTTT.